This T cell receptor beta chain was sequenced during a study of shared clonotypes between healthy human individuals. Looked up from germline, CDR1 is MGHRA and CDR2 is YSYEKL. The CDR3 is made up of 18 amino acids. V gave up 3 bases and J gave up 0 bases; unmatched junction bases: 7. This clone was observed a single time. The protocol was immunoSEQ multiplex PCR, while the TCRdb copy is restricted to in-frame clones and leaves out a portion. The table shows about 470,000 clones, with roughly 80% occurring only once. The source is a woman aged 40 to 55 in good health. Some clones in this sample may be carry-over from other donors' samples. The chain joins TRBV4-1 to TRBJ2-2, with 10 bases matching TRBD2. Sequencing used PBMCs. CDR3 region: CASSHSGLADANTGELFF. CDR3 in DNA: TGCGCCAGCAGCCACTCCGGACTAGCGGATGCGAACACCGGGGAGCTGTTTTTT.